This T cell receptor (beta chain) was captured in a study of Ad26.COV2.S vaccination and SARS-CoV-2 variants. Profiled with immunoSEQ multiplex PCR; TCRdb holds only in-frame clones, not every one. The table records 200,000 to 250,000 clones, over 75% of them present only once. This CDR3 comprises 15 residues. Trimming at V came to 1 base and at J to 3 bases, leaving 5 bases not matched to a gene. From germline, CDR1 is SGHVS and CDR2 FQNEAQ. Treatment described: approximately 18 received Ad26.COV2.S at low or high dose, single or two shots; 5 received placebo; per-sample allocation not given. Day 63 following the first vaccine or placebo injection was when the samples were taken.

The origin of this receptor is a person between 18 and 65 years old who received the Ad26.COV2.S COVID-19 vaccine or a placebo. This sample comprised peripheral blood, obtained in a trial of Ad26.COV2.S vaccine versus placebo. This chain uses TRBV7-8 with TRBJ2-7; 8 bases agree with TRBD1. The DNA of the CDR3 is TGTGCCAGCAGCTTAGGACAGGGGTTCATCTACGAGCAGTACTTC. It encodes CASSLGQGFIYEQYF.